This TCR beta chain was found in a study of beta chain features in type 1 diabetes. Whole-study context: All samples together contributed 85 million to 120 million sorted cells for examination. Points from the study as a whole: The similarity of naive, central memory and Treg TCRB repertoires appeared greater among patients than among healthy donors.

The authors reverse transcribed all of the isolated RNA, so sequencing captured expressed TCRB transcripts. Produced via immunoSEQ multiplex PCR; TCRdb's table is partial and in-frame only. The profile covers some 270,000 clones, with approximately 14% appearing a single time and approximately 0.024% taken by the ten largest. The junction had 4 bases not matched to a gene; V was cut back by 3 bases and J by 0 bases. This CDR3 contains 17 residues. CDR1 and CDR2 from the germline V gene are LNHDA and SQIVND (reference sequence). In this sample, this clone turned up a few times. Its antigen is not known.

This chain uses TRBV19 with TRBJ2-2, with TRBD1 matching 10 bases. The sequence came from a woman aged 40-49 years in good health. Specimen: naive CD4+ T cells from blood. CDR3: CASSIGTGAPNTGELFF. As DNA, the CDR3 is TGTGCCAGTAGTATCGGGACAGGGGCCCCGAACACCGGGGAGCTGTTTTTT.